Listed here are 11 T cell receptor beta chains from one sample, sequenced in a study of a mutant IDH1 vaccine in newly diagnosed glioma. Time point meaning: week 11, during vaccination. Every vaccine dose comprised 300 ug of mutant IDH1 20-mer peptide plus topical imiquimod. For these TCRs, the target antigens are not known. Measured with immunoSEQ multiplex PCR; TCRdb has only the in-frame clones, and not every one. This sample has around 26,000 clones, with approximately 70% found just once. The specimen comprised peripheral blood mononuclear cells (PBMCs), sampled from a glioma patient whose treatment included an IDH1 peptide vaccine. These receptors were obtained from a man between 18 and 35 years old with glioma. Some clones in this sample may be carry-over from other donors' samples.

The CDR3 sequence: CASSERGRQPQHF. The CDR3 bases are TGTGCCAGCAGTGAAAGGGGCCGCCAGCCCCAGCATTTT. The chain couples TRBV2 to TRBJ1-5; possible D gene TRBD1, 5 bases. CDR1 and CDR2 from the germline V gene are SNHLY and FYNNEI. V lost 2 bases, J lost 7 bases, and 9 bases lay in between. CDR3 length: 13 residues.

The V gene is TRBV29-1, the J gene TRBJ1-1, with TRBD1 matching 7 bases. CDR1 is SQVTM, CDR2 ANQGSEA, per germline. CDR3 size: 14 residues. Germline trimming cut 4 bases from V and 3 bases from J; bases unmatched to any gene: 8. Here the CDR3 DNA reads TGCAGCGTTGGTACAGGGGAAAGGGACACTGAAGCTTTCTTT. This sequence encodes CSVGTGERDTEAFF.

The V gene is TRBV4-3, the J gene TRBJ1-2, with D uncertain. CDR3 length: 15 amino acids. V lost 1 base, J lost 7 bases, and 16 bases lay in between. The germline CDR1 and CDR2 sequences are LGHNA and YSLEER. The CDR3 DNA reads as TGCGCCAGCAGCCAAGGGTTCTTGGATTTGGGTGGCTACACCTTC. It yields the protein CASSQGFLDLGGYTF.

The chain has TRBV9 and TRBJ2-1; 8 positions agree with TRBD2. The CDR3 loop spans 15 amino acids. Germline CDR1 SGDLS, CDR2 YYNGEE. With V trimmed by 1 base and J by 6 bases, 6 bases remained unmatched. The CDR3 spells CASSVSGGRANEQFF. Here the CDR3 DNA reads TGTGCCAGCAGCGTAAGCGGGGGCCGAGCCAATGAGCAGTTCTTC. Full variable domain (rest looked up from reference TRBV9 and TRBJ2-1): DSGVTQTPKHLITATGQRVTLRCSPRSGDLSVYWYQQSLDQGLQFLIQYYNGEERAKGNILERFSAQQFPDLHSELNLSSLELGDSALYFCASSVSGGRANEQFFGPGTRLTVL.

The chain has TRBV9 and TRBJ2-5; TRBD1 matches at 9 bases. The CDR3 is 16 residues long. Trimming took 4 bases from V and 4 from J; bases not matched to a gene: 11. CDR1 is SGDLS and CDR2 is YYNGEE in the germline V gene. CDR3 in amino acids: CASSTRGTGYGETQYF. The CDR3 DNA reads as TGTGCCAGCAGCACCCGAGGGACAGGGTATGGAGAGACCCAGTACTTC.

The V gene is TRBV5-1, the J gene TRBJ1-1; 8 bases map to TRBD1. Trimming at V came to 5 bases and at J to 0 bases, leaving 12 bases not matched to a gene. CDR3 length: 17 residues. Germline V gives CDR1 SGHRS, CDR2 YFSETQ. The CDR3 DNA reads as TGCGCCAGCAGATATCTCAACTCAGGGGGCCTGAACACTGAAGCTTTCTTT. Translation: CASRYLNSGGLNTEAFF.

V usage is TRBV6-5 and J usage is TRBJ2-7, with D unresolved. Germline CDR1 and CDR2: MNHEY and SVGAGI. This CDR3 has 13 amino acids. Trimming left V 2 bases short and J 3 bases short, with 8 bases between. The chain's CDR3 is CASSYQENYEQYF. Here the CDR3 DNA reads TGTGCCAGCAGTTACCAGGAAAACTACGAGCAGTACTTC.

The V gene is TRBV4-3, the J gene TRBJ2-2; tentatively, D is TRBD2 (5 bases). CDR3 length: 14 residues. CDR1 and CDR2 (germline): LGHNA, YSLEER. V lost 0 bases and J 5 bases, leaving 7 bases between the germline ends. CDR3 residues: CASSQERVTGELFF. The CDR3 DNA sequence: TGCGCCAGCAGCCAAGAGAGGGTTACCGGGGAGCTGTTTTTT.

This clone was recorded a few times. The chain joins TRBV20-1 to TRBJ1-2; no definite D call. Trimming removed 3 bases from V and 6 bases from J, with 8 bases in between. The CDR3 length is 11 residues. CDR1 is DFQATT and CDR2 is SNEGSKA in the germline V gene (reference sequence). CDR3 residues: CSASGPHGYTF. The CDR3 DNA follows: TGCAGTGCTAGCGGGCCGCATGGCTACACCTTC.

V is TRBV5-1 and J is TRBJ2-1; tentative D call: TRBD1 (5 bases). CDR1 and CDR2 (germline): SGHRS, YFSETQ. V lost 1 base, J lost 0 bases, and 8 bases lay in between. The CDR3 totals 15 residues. CDR3 residues: CASSLYDSSYNEQFF. Written as DNA, the CDR3 is TGCGCCAGCAGCTTGTATGACAGCTCCTACAATGAGCAGTTCTTC.

The CDR3 nucleotides read TGTGCCAGCACCCCGGACAGGTATACAGATACGCAGTATTTT. Its protein is CASTPDRYTDTQYF. The gene calls are TRBV9 and TRBJ2-3, with 7 positions matching TRBD1. Germline loops: CDR1 SGDLS, CDR2 YYNGEE. V shed 6 bases, J shed 3 bases, and the junction held 7 bases outside the gene matches. CDR3 length: 14 amino acids.